This is a list of T cell receptor beta chains from one sample in a study of read filtering for tumor transcriptome and immune sequencing. MiXCR was run by TCRdb on the reads, yielding one entry per CDR3 protein. The sample carries roughly 90,000 distinct CDR3 sequences, 20% to 25% recorded once. Sequenced: a population of CD138-negative cells sorted from bone marrow. The source is a donor older than 35 with multiple myeloma. The CDR3 runs from the conserved cysteine through the conserved F or W. A D gene is named only where the DNA matches it firmly. Size is omitted from some rows. Given values are once, few, many or a class for expanded clones.

d_call clone_size j_call v_call cdr3_nt cdr3_aa
. . TRBJ2-7 TRBV6-1 TGTGCCAGCAGTGAAGTGTGGGGGGCCTCCTACGAGCAGTACTTC CASSEVWGASYEQYF
TRBD1 . TRBJ2-3 TRBV7-9 TGTGCCAGCAGCTTAGGGACAGGGGCCAGCACAGATACGCAGTATTTT CASSLGTGASTDTQYF
TRBD1 many TRBJ2-5 TRBV5-8 TGTGCCAGCAGCTTGGGACGGACAGGGCCTACGTGGGAGACCCAGTACTTC CASSLGRTGPTWETQYF
TRBD1 few TRBJ1-5 TRBV6-1 TGTGCCAGCAGTACCGGGACAGGGGTCAATCAGCCCCAGCATTTT CASSTGTGVNQPQHF
. few TRBJ2-2 TRBV14 TGTGCCAGCAGCCAAGTGTTCGGCGGGGAGCTGTTTTTT CASSQVFGGELFF
TRBD2 many TRBJ2-7 TRBV18 TGTGCCAGCTCACCACCGGGACTAGCTTCCTACGAGCAGTACTTC CASSPPGLASYEQYF
. few TRBJ1-1 TRBV3-1 TGTGCCAGCAGCGACCGTAGGACTGAAGCTTTCTTT CASSDRRTEAFF
. many TRBJ2-7 TRBV27 TGTGCCAGCAGAGGGGGGGCCGGTCTGGCCGAGCAGTACTTC CASRGGAGLAEQYF
. many TRBJ2-7 TRBV20-1 TGCAGTGCTAGAGATCGTGGCAGAGCCTACGGGCAGTACTTC CSARDRGRAYGQYF
. many TRBJ2-1 TRBV28 TGTGCCAGCAGTCCGATAGGGTCCGGGCAGGGTTCTAAGCAGTTCTTC CASSPIGSGQGSKQFF
TRBD2 . TRBJ2-5 TRBV2 TGTGCCAGCAGTGATGTTGAGCGGGGGGGGTTGGAGACCCAGTACTTC CASSDVERGGLETQYF
. few TRBJ1-3 TRBV28 TGTGCCAGCAGTTTAATGAAACACCGAAACACCATATATTTT CASSLMKHRNTIYF
TRBD1 many TRBJ2-1 TRBV6-1 TGTGCCAGCAGCCCGCTACCCGGGACAGGTGCCCTTCAACGCAATGAGCAGTTCTTC CASSPLPGTGALQRNEQFF
. many TRBJ1-1 TRBV6-5 TGTGCCAGCAGGCTGGCAGGGAACCCTGAAGCTTTCTTT CASRLAGNPEAFF
TRBD1 . TRBJ1-2 TRBV6-1 TGTGCCAGCAGCCGAGGACAGGGGGCAGCTAACTATGGCTACACCTTC CASSRGQGAANYGYTF
. many TRBJ2-7 TRBV5-1 TGCGCCAGCAGCCTCCGGGACGGGGGATACGAGCAGTACTTC CASSLRDGGYEQYF
TRBD1 many TRBJ1-1 TRBV29-1 TGCAGCGTTCAACGACAGGGGCCAGGCACTGAAGCTTTCTTT CSVQRQGPGTEAFF
. . TRBJ2-4 TRBV9 TGTGCCAGCAGCGTAGGGCCTCTGATGGGCATTCAGTACTTC CASSVGPLMGIQYF
TRBD1 many TRBJ1-1 TRBV5-1 TGCGCCAGCAGCCGTGCCCTCGGGACAGCAGAAGCTTTCTTT CASSRALGTAEAFF
. many TRBJ2-1 TRBV28 TGTGCCAGCAGTGGTGTACAGTTCAATGAGCAGTTCTTC CASSGVQFNEQFF
. many TRBJ1-1 TRBV20-1 TGCAGTGCTAGCCCGAGGGGACTTTTTTCCTTGAACACTGAAGCTTTCTTT CSASPRGLFSLNTEAFF
. . TRBJ2-7 TRBV7-9 TGTGCCAGCAGCGCCGGATACGAGCACTACTTC CASSAGYEHYF
. many TRBJ1-4 TRBV20-1 TGCAGTGCCACGCGTCGGGGACCCTTTCAAAAACTGTTTTTT CSATRRGPFQKLFF
. many TRBJ2-2 TRBV28 TGTGCCAGCAGTACGGCGTTGGGCGGGGAGCTGTTTTTT CASSTALGGELFF
. many TRBJ2-2 TRBV9 TGTGCCAGCAGCGCCATGACCACCGGGGAGCTGTTTTTT CASSAMTTGELFF
TRBD1 many TRBJ1-1 TRBV10-3 TGTGCCATCAGTGAGGTTGACAGGGCCCCCGGGAACACTGAAGCTTTCTTT CAISEVDRAPGNTEAFF
TRBD2 many TRBJ2-3 TRBV7-6 TGTGCCAGCAGCTCCTTAGCGGGGGCTCCCACAGATACGCAGTATTTT CASSSLAGAPTDTQYF
. . TRBJ1-5 TRBV6-6 TGTGCCAGCAGCACGGGAGATCAGCCCCAGCATTTT CASSTGDQPQHF
. many TRBJ2-7 TRBV28 TGTGCCAGCAGTTCGACTTCCTACGAGCAGTACTTC CASSSTSYEQYF
. . TRBJ1-1 TRBV25-1 TGTGCCAGCAGTGACGTAGGGGCGGCGGGCACTAAAGCTTCCTTT CASSDVGAAGTKASF
. . TRBJ1-5 TRBV27 TGTGCCTGCAGTTTATCGGGCCAGCACAATCAGCCCCAGCATTTT CACSLSGQHNQPQHF
TRBD1 many TRBJ2-7 TRBV20-1 TGCAGTGCCGCCGGACAGGGTTACGAGCAGTACTTC CSAAGQGYEQYF
TRBD1 . TRBJ2-7 TRBV5-8 TGTGCCAGCAGGCCCGGGACAGGGGTCCGCGAGCAGTACTTC CASRPGTGVREQYF
TRBD1 . TRBJ1-5 TRBV18 TGTGCCAGCTCGACAGGGTTAGGTCAGCCCCAGCATTTT CASSTGLGQPQHF
TRBD2 . TRBJ2-7 TRBV7-2 TGTGCCAGCAGCGCTAGCGGGGGCTACGAGCAGTACTTC CASSASGGYEQYF
. many TRBJ2-5 TRBV20-1 TGCAGTGCTAGGCGACCCCCGGAGACCCAGTACTTC CSARRPPETQYF
TRBD2 few TRBJ2-1 TRBV9 TGTGCCAGCAGCGTAGGGGCTAGCGGGGAGATAGAGGAGCAGTTCTTC CASSVGASGEIEEQFF
. many TRBJ1-1 TRBV2 TGTGCCAGCATTGCTCGGGTCGAAGCTTTCTTT CASIARVEAFF
. once TRBJ2-3 TRBV3-1 TGTGCCAGCAGCCAAGATTGGCAGGACCAAGGGGATACGCAGTATTTT CASSQDWQDQGDTQYF
. many TRBJ2-7 TRBV3-1 TGTGCCAGCAGCCAAGAGGATGGGGGCGCTAGCTCCTACGAGCAGTACTTC CASSQEDGGASSYEQYF
. many TRBJ2-5 TRBV7-2 TGTGCCAGCAGCTTAGTGAGGGAGACCCAGTACTTC CASSLVRETQYF
. . TRBJ1-2 TRBV28 TGTGCCAGCAGTTCCGTGGGGGGTGGGCAGGGCGGAATCTATGGCTACACCTTC CASSSVGGGQGGIYGYTF
. few TRBJ2-6 TRBV2 TGTGCCACCAGACCCGGCTCGGAGGCCAACGTCCTGACTTTC CATRPGSEANVLTF
TRBD2 many TRBJ2-3 TRBV7-2 TGTGCCAGCAGCCGTCTGCGGACTAGCTTAACGCAGTATTTT CASSRLRTSLTQYF
TRBD1 many TRBJ2-7 TRBV11-2 TGTGCCAGCAGCTTATATACCGGGACAGGGAAGTACTTC CASSLYTGTGKYF
. few TRBJ2-6 TRBV5-6 TGTGCCAGCAGCTTGGAGTGGATTGGAGGGTCTGGGGCCAACGTCCTGACTTTC CASSLEWIGGSGANVLTF
. many TRBJ1-5 TRBV3-1 TGTGCCAGCAGCCACGGCAGGGGCAATCAGCCCCAGCATTTT CASSHGRGNQPQHF
. many TRBJ1-1 TRBV5-1 TGCGCCAGCAGCTTGGGGGCGAGTAACACTGAAGCTTTCTTT CASSLGASNTEAFF